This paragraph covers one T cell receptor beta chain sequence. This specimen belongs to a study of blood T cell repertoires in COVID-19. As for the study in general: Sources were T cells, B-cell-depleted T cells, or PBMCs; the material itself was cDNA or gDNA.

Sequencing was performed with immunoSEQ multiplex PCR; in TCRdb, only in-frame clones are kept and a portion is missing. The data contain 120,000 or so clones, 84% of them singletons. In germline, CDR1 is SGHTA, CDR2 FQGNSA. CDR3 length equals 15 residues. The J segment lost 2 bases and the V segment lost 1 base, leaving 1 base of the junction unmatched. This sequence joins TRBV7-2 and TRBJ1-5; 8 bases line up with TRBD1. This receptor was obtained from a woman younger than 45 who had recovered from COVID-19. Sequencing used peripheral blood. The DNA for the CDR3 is TGTGCCAGCAGCTTAGAGACAGGGGGCAATCAGCCCCAGCATTTT. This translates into CASSLETGGNQPQHF.